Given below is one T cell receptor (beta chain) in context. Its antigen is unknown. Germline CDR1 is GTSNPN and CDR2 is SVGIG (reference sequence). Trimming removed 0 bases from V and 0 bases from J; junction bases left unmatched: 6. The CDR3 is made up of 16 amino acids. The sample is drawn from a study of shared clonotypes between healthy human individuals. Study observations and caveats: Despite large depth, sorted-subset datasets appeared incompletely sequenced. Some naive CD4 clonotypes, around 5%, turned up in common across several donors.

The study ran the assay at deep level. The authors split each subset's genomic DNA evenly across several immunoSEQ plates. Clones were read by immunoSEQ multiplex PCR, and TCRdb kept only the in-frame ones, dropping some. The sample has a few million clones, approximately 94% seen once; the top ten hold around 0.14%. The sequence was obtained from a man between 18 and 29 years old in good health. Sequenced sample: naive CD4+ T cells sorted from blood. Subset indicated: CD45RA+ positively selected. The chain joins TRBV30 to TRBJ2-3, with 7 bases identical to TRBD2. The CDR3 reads CAWSVGLLASTDTQYF. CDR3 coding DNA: TGTGCCTGGAGTGTCGGTTTACTAGCGAGCACAGATACGCAGTATTTT.